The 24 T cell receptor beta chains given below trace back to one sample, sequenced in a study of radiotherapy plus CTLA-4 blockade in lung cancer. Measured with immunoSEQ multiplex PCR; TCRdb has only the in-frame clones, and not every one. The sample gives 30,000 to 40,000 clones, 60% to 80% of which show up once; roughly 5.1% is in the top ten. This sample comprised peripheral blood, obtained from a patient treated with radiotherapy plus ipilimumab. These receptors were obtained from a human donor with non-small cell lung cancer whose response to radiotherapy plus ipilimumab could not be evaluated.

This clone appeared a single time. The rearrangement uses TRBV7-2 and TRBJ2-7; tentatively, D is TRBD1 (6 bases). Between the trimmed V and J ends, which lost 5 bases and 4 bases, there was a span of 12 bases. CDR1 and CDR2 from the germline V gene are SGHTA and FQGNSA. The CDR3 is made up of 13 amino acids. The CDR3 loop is CASSRGGGYEQYF. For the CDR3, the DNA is TGTGCCAGCAGCCGTGGGGGCGGGTACGAGCAGTACTTC.

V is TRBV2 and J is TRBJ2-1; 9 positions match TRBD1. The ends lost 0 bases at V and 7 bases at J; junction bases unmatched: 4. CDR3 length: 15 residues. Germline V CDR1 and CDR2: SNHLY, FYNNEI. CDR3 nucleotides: TGTGCCAGCAGTGAAGCGAACAGGGGGCATAATGAGCAGTTCTTC. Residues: CASSEANRGHNEQFF.

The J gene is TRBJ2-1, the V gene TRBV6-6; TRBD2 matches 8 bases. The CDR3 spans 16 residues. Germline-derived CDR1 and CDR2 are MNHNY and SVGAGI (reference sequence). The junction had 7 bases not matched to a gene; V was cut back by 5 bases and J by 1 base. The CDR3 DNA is TGTGCCAGCAGTAGCCCCCAGCGGGAGTCCTACAATGAGCAGTTCTTC. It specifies CASSSPQRESYNEQFF.

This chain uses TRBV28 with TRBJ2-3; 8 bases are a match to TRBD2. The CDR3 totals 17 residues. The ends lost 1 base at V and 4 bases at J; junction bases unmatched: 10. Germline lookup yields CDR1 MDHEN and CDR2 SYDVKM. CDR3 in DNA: TGTGCCAGCAGTTTATCCTCCCGAGCGGGAGATGCAGATACGCAGTATTTT. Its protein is CASSLSSRAGDADTQYF.

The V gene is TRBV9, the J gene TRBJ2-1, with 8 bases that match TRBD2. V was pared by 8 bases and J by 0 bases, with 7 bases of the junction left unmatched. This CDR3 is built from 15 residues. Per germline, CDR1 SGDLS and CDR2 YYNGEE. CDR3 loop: CASTTSGSSYNEQFF. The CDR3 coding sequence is TGTGCCAGTACTACCAGCGGGAGCTCCTACAATGAGCAGTTCTTC. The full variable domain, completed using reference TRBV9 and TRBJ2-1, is DSGVTQTPKHLITATGQRVTLRCSPRSGDLSVYWYQQSLDQGLQFLIQYYNGEERAKGNILERFSAQQFPDLHSELNLSSLELGDSALYFCASTTSGSSYNEQFFGPGTRLTVL.

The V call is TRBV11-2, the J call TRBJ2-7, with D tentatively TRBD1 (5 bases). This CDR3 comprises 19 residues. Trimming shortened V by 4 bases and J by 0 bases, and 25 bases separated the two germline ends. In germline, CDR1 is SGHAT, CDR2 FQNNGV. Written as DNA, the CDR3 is TGTGCCAGCAGCTCTAGGTTCCAATTCCTAGGACACTCCTCCTACGAGCAGTACTTC. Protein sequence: CASSSRFQFLGHSSYEQYF.

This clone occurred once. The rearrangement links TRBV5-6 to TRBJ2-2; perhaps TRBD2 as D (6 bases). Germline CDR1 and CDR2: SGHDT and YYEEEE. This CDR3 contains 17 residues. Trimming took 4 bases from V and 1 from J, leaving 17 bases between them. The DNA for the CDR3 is TGTGCCAGCAGCCAATATTTGGCGGGACTGAACACCGGGGAGCTGTTTTTT. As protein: CASSQYLAGLNTGELFF.

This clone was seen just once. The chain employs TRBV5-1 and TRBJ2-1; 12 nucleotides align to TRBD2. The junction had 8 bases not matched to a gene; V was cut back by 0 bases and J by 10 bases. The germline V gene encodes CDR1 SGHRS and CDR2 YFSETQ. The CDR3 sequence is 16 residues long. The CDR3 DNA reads TGCGCCAGCAGCTTGGCGACTAGCGGGAGTTCAGAGGAGCAGTTCTTC. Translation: CASSLATSGSSEEQFF.

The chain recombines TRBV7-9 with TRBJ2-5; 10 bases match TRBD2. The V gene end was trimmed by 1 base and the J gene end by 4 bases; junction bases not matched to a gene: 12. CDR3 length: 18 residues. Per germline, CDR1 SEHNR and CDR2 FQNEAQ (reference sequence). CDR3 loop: CASSLEGRLAGVGETQYF. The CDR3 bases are TGTGCCAGCAGCTTAGAGGGCAGGCTAGCGGGAGTGGGAGAGACCCAGTACTTC.

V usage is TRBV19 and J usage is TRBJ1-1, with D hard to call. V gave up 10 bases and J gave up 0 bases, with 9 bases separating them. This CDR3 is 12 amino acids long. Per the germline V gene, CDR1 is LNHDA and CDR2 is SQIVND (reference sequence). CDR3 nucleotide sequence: TGTGCCATCACAGAAATGAACACTGAAGCTTTCTTT. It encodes CAITEMNTEAFF. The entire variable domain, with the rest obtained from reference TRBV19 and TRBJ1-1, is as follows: DGGITQSPKYLFRKEGQNVTLSCEQNLNHDAMYWYRQDPGQGLRLIYYSQIVNDFQKGDIAEGYSVSREKKESFPLTVTSAQKNPTAFYLCAITEMNTEAFFGQGTRLTVV.

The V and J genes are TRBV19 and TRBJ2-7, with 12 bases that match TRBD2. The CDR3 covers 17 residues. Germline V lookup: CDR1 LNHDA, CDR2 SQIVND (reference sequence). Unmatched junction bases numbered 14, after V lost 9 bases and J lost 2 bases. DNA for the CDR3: TGTGCCAGATGGGGGACTAGCGGGTCCTCTACCGCCTACGAGCAGTACTTC. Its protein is CARWGTSGSSTAYEQYF.

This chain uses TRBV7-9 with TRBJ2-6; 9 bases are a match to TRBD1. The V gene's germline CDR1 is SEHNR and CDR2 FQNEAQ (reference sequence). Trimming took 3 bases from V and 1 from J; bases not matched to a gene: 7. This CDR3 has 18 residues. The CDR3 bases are TGTGCCAGCAGCTTCCTGACAGGGGGAGGGTCTGGGGCCAACGTCCTGACTTTC. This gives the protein CASSFLTGGGSGANVLTF.

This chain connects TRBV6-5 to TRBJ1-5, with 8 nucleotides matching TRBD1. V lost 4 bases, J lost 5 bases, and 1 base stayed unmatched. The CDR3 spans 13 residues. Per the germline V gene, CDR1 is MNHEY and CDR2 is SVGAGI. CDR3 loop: CASSLTGDQPQHF. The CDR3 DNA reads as TGTGCCAGCAGTTTGACAGGGGATCAGCCCCAGCATTTT.

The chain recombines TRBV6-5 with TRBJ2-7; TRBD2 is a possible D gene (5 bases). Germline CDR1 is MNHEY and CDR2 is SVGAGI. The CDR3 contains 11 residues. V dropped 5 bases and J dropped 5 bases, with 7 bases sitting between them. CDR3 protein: CASSSGHEQYF. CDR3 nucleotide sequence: TGTGCCAGCAGTAGCGGCCACGAGCAGTACTTC.

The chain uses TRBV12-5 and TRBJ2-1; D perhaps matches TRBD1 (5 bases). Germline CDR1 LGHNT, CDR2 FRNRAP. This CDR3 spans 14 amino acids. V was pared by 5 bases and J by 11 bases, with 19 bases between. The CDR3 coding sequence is TGTGCTAGTGGTCCCAGGACATACACAATGAAGCAGTTCTTC. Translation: CASGPRTYTMKQFF.

The CDR3 DNA is TGTGCCAGCAGTAGACAGGGTAGCACCGGGGAGCTGTTTTTT. This gives the protein CASSRQGSTGELFF. This rearrangement joins TRBV6-5 to TRBJ2-2, with 7 bases matching TRBD1. Germline V gene data show CDR1 as MNHEY and CDR2 as SVGAGI. V was clipped by 5 bases and J by 4 bases; unmatched bases: 4. The CDR3 has 14 residues.

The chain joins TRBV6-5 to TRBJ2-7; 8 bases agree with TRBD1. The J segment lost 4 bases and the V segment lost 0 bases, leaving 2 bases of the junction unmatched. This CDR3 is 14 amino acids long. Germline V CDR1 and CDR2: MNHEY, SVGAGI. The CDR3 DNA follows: TGTGCCAGCAGTTACTCGACAGGGGATTACGAGCAGTACTTC. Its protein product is CASSYSTGDYEQYF.

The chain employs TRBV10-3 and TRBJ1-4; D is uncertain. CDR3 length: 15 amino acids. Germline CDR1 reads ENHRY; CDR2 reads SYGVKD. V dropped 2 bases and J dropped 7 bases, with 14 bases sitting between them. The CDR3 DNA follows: TGTGCCATCAGTGAGCGCGAGGGCGTGGGTGAAAAACTGTTTTTT. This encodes CAISEREGVGEKLFF.

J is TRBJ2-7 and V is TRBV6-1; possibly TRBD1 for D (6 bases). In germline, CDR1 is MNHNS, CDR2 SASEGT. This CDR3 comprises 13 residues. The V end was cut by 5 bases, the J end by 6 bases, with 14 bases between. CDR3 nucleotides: TGTGCCAGCAGTCTAACAGGGAACGGCGAGCAGTACTTC. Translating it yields CASSLTGNGEQYF.

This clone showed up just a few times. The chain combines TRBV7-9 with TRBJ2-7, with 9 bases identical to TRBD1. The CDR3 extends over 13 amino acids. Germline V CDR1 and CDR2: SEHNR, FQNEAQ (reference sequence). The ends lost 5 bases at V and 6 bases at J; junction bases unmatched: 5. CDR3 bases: TGTGCCAGCAGCCCTCGGACAGGGGTCGAGCAGTACTTC. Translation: CASSPRTGVEQYF.

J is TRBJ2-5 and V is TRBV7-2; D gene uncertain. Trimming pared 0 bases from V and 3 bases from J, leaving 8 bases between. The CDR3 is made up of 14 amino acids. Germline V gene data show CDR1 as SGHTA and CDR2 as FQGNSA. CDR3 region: CASSLASYKETQYF. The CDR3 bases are TGTGCCAGCAGCTTAGCCTCGTACAAAGAGACCCAGTACTTC.

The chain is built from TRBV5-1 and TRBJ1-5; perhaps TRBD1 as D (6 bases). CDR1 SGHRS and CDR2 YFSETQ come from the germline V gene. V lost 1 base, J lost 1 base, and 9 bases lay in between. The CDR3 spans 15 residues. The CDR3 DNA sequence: TGCGCCAGCAGCTTGTTAGGGGGAAGCAATCAGCCCCAGCATTTT. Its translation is CASSLLGGSNQPQHF.

The CDR3 sequence: CASSTGVEGGAAQYF. The CDR3 nucleotides are TGTGCCAGTAGCACAGGGGTCGAAGGGGGTGCGGCCCAGTACTTC. The rearrangement uses TRBV19 and TRBJ2-5, with TRBD1 matching 7 bases. CDR1 and CDR2 from the germline V gene are LNHDA and SQIVND (reference sequence). J was trimmed by 9 bases and V by 6 bases; bases with no gene match: 16. CDR3 size: 15 residues.

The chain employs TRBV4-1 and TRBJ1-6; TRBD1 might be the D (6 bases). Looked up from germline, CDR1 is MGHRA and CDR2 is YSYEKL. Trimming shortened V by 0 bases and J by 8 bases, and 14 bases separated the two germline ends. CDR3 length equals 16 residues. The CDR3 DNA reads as TGCGCCAGCAGCCAAGAAAGGCAGGGGCGTGATTCACCCCTCCACTTT. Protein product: CASSQERQGRDSPLHF.